The sequence of this T cell receptor (beta chain) was determined in a study of human versus mouse CDR3 diversity and MHC coevolution. Generated by immunoSEQ multiplex PCR, the TCRdb table keeps only in-frame clones and is missing some. The top ten clones hold approximately 20% of a sample with 50,000 to 65,000 clones, 94% of them seen once. From germline, CDR1 is MNHEY and CDR2 SVGAGI. CDR3 length: 15 amino acids. Trimming removed 4 bases at V and 0 bases at J, with 13 bases between. The receptor comes from a person between 55 and 69 years old in good health. The sequencing input was naive CD4+ T cells from blood. Subset in this sample: CD45RO-negative CD62L-positive naive CD4 T cells. The gene calls are TRBV6-5 and TRBJ2-7; D gene unclear. CDR3 DNA sequence: TGTGCCAGCAGTTCTCAAGCACTGAGCTCCTACGAGCAGTACTTC. Translating gives CASSSQALSSYEQYF.